The rows below give T cell receptor beta chains drawn from one sample of a study of T-cell memory formation after mild COVID-19. TCRdb re-analysed the 5' RACE reads in MiXCR, keeping a single row per CDR3 protein. The data contain approximately 170,000 distinct CDR3 sequences, approximately 12% of them singletons. Material for sequencing was PBMCs or a T cell subset sorted from them (not recorded which). The receptors shown here come from a man younger than 35 who had mild COVID-19 (a few samples of this study predate the infection). Cell type and time point are not known. The CDR3 runs from the conserved cysteine through the conserved F or W. D genes are given only for firm matches. The size field is filled for only some rows; it gives once, few, many or a size class.

>TRBV20-1|TRBJ1-1|.|few
TGCAGTGCTAGAGATGGGAGGCCTGAAGCTTTCTTT
CSARDGRPEAFF
>TRBV6-5|TRBJ1-4|.|few
TGTGCCAGCAGTTCGGGGATGAGGGTGGGGGAAAAACTGTTTTTT
CASSSGMRVGEKLFF
>TRBV5-5|TRBJ2-2|.|many
TGTGCCAGCAGCTTGGGGACCGCATCCGGGGAGCTGTTTTTT
CASSLGTASGELFF
>TRBV5-1|TRBJ2-5|TRBD2|.
TGCGCCAGCAGCTTGGACCGACTAGCGGGGGTAGAGACCCAGTACTTC
CASSLDRLAGVETQYF
>TRBV7-2|TRBJ2-5|.|few
TGTGCCAGCAGCTTAGCCCAGCAAGAGACCCAGTACTTC
CASSLAQQETQYF
>TRBV6-5|TRBJ2-4|.|few
TGTGCCAGCAGCTGGACGGCCCTAGCCAAAAACATTCAGTACTTC
CASSWTALAKNIQYF
>TRBV5-6|TRBJ2-5|.|.
TGTGCCAGCAGACCATTCGGACAGGGAGGGGAGACCCAGTACTTC
CASRPFGQGGETQYF
>TRBV12-3/TRBV12-4|TRBJ2-3|.|.
TGTGCCAGCAGTCGTACCGGGGTCCCAGATACGCAGTATTTT
CASSRTGVPDTQYF
>TRBV12-3/TRBV12-4|TRBJ2-5|.|few
TGTGCCAGCAGTTTCAGGGAATACCAAGAGACCCAGTACTTC
CASSFREYQETQYF
>TRBV10-3|TRBJ2-1|.|.
TGTGCCATCAGTCCTTCTCTAGGGCGAGGGCAGTTCTTC
CAISPSLGRGQFF
>TRBV12-3/TRBV12-4|TRBJ2-2|.|few
TGTGCCAGCAGTTTTAGGAGGGTTGTGGCCGGGGAGCTGTTTTTT
CASSFRRVVAGELFF
>TRBV20-1|TRBJ2-1|TRBD2|.
TGCAGTGCTGAGCTTTATAGCGGGGAGGACGATGAGCAGTTCTTC
CSAELYSGEDDEQFF
>TRBV5-6|TRBJ1-1|.|many
TGTGCCAGCAGCTTGGAAAGGAACACTGAAGCTTTCTTT
CASSLERNTEAFF
>TRBV6-5|TRBJ1-2|TRBD1|.
TGTGCCAGCAGTTTCACCGGGACAGGGGAGTTGGGTGGCTACACCTTC
CASSFTGTGELGGYTF
>TRBV11-2|TRBJ1-4|.|many
TGTGCCAGCAGCCAGTACACAGGGCGGGCTGAAAAACTGTTTTTT
CASSQYTGRAEKLFF
>TRBV3-1|TRBJ2-1|.|.
TGTGCCAGCAGCCAACACCGGGACACAGCGGTCTTC
CASSQHRDTAVF
>TRBV6-5|TRBJ1-4|.|.
TGTGCCAGGGGGCCCCAACTGTTTTTT
CARGPQLFF
>TRBV12-3/TRBV12-4|TRBJ2-2|.|few
TGTGCCAGCACTGGGGCGCGGGGCACCGGGGAGCTGTTTTTT
CASTGARGTGELFF
>TRBV4-1|TRBJ1-2|.|.
TGCGCCAGCAGCCAAGATAGGCTGCTCAGCCCGCAGGGCTACACCTTC
CASSQDRLLSPQGYTF
>TRBV20-1|TRBJ2-6|.|few
TGCAGTGCTAGCAGGACAGCCCTAACTGGGGCCAACGTCCTGACTTTC
CSASRTALTGANVLTF
>TRBV5-1|TRBJ1-2|.|.
TGCGCCAGCAGCTTGGAGGGAGTCTCTAACTATGGCTACACCTTC
CASSLEGVSNYGYTF
>TRBV5-1|TRBJ2-3|TRBD2|few
TGCGCCAGCAGCTTTGGAAGCGGGGGGGAAGATACGCAGTATTTT
CASSFGSGGEDTQYF
>TRBV2|TRBJ2-1|TRBD1|few
TGTGCCAGCTACCCCGGGGACAGGCCCCCCGAGCAGTTCTTC
CASYPGDRPPEQFF
>TRBV11-2|TRBJ2-3|.|few
TGTGCCAGCAGCACGAGGCGGGGTACGCAGTATTTT
CASSTRRGTQYF
>TRBV20-1|TRBJ1-3|.|few
TGCAGTGCCTCGACGGGTGCAGTCGGAAACACCATATATTTT
CSASTGAVGNTIYF
>TRBV6-2/TRBV6-3|TRBJ2-4|.|.
TGTGCCAGCGGAGAGGCCTTTGTGGGCGCCGCCAAAAACATTCAGTACTTC
CASGEAFVGAAKNIQYF
>TRBV19|TRBJ1-1|.|.
TGTGCCAGTAGTCTAAGGGCCAGGGACAACACTGAAGCTTTCTTT
CASSLRARDNTEAFF
>TRBV4-1|TRBJ2-7|TRBD1|.
TGCGCCAGCAGCCGAGGTGGGGGTGGACAGGGTCTCTACGAGCAGTACTTC
CASSRGGGGQGLYEQYF
>TRBV18|TRBJ1-2|TRBD1|few
TGTGCCAGCTCTCCGGGGACAGGGGGCTTGGTTGATGGCTACACCTTC
CASSPGTGGLVDGYTF
>TRBV7-8|TRBJ1-5|TRBD1|many
TGTGCCAGCAGCCCCGACAGGGGGACCAGATATAGCAATCAGCCCCAGCATTTT
CASSPDRGTRYSNQPQHF
>TRBV20-1|TRBJ1-6|.|few
TGCAGTGCCATTTATGGGTACGCTGGTTCACCCCTCCACTTT
CSAIYGYAGSPLHF
>TRBV20-1|TRBJ2-4|.|many
TGCAGTGCTCCCTCGACTGAGCTAGCCAAAAACATTCAGTACTTC
CSAPSTELAKNIQYF